The subject of this entry is one TCR beta chain. Its antigen is still unknown. Base quality data are lacking; no much larger clone is found one base away. TCRbeta CDR3 regions were amplified from genomic DNA by means of the immunoSEQ Assay, a bias-controlled multiplex PCR. Concerning the study's data processing: Within the assay, amplification of reference gene primers was used to estimate how many nucleated cells each sample contained. To quantify the absolute abundance of each unique TCRbeta CDR3 rearrangement, sequence reads were collapsed and filtered. For each sample, productive Simpson clonality was calculated as the square root of Simpson's diversity index over productive rearrangements. In TCRdb, the immuneACCESS table is reduced to in-frame sequences with V and J assigned. These tables do not hold every clone; where another copy was compared, an unresolved V gene accounts for under half, and the others remain unexplained. V and J calls and clone size are as listed in that table; D and trimming were resolved from the DNA. This sample has just over 200,000 clones in its table, and about nine tenths of those were observed once. The ten largest clones add up to around 5.7% of the sample.

The collaborating institutions used their own protocols to collect whole blood in K2EDTA tubes. Collaborator samples were shipped for TCRbeta analysis as frozen whole blood, isolated PBMCs, or DNA extracted from either sample type. This sample is part of a study of blood T cell repertoires in COVID-19 (dated by TCRdb to 2019 to 2021). With respect to the entire study: Samples from collaborators originated in the United States, Italy and Spain and spanned both the acute and convalescent phases of COVID-19. The material from the prospective study consisted of cDNA or gDNA derived from T cells, B-cell-depleted T cells, or PBMCs. Deeply sampled blood TCRbeta repertoires from subjects exposed to, actively infected with, or recovered from COVID-19 were included in the dataset. A freely available public database, intended as a resource for researchers studying the immune response to SARS-CoV-2, is where the repertoires were released. The samples were drawn from the first 160 participants of the ongoing ImmuneRACE study and from 1,254 subjects provided by 6 global collaborators. Nearly every sample came with metadata listing a de-identified subject ID, COVID-19 status, age in years and sex. HLA class I and class II types, where available, came from metadata supplied by the sample provider rather than from assay-based typing.

After removal of 5 bases from V and 5 bases from J, the junction retains 4 bases not matched to a gene. The CDR3 covers 14 residues, taking in both the cysteine and the phenylalanine. Only the CDR3 portion is preserved as DNA: 42 bases, with reading frame beginning at the first base. CDR1 KGHDR and CDR2 SFDVKD were looked up in the germline V gene. Paper-wide results and their limitations: How much clinical and demographic metadata was included differed by source and by participant, and the metadata was provided uncurated.

The sequencing input was peripheral blood. The sequence is built from TRBV24-1 and TRBJ2-4; 8 central nucleotides agree with TRBD2. This receptor was identified in a man older than 75 with acute or convalescent COVID-19. CDR3 reads: CATSGSGGQNIQYF. In nucleotide form, the sequence is TGTGCCACCAGTGGAAGCGGGGGCCAAAACATTCAGTACTTC.